This is a list of T cell receptor beta chains from one sample in a study of cytomegalovirus exposure and HLA in healthy donors. The method was immunoSEQ multiplex PCR; TCRdb's version includes in-frame clones alone and lacks a portion of them. The table lists some 97,000 clones, roughly three quarters of them singletons. Specimen: PBMCs. The receptors were sampled from a female donor in good health and CMV-seropositive. CDR3s include the opening cysteine and the closing phenylalanine or tryptophan. D genes are given only for firm matches. Clone size is shown for a subset of rows, as once, few, many or a class of expanded clone.

j_call: TRBJ2-2; v_call: TRBV7-2; d_call: -; clone_size: -; cdr3_nt: TGTGCCAGCAGCTTCGAGCTTACCGGGGAGCTGTTTTTT; cdr3_aa: CASSFELTGELFF
j_call: TRBJ2-7; v_call: TRBV7-8; d_call: -; clone_size: -; cdr3_nt: TGTGCCAGCAGCGGCAGGATTGATTCCTACGGGCAGTACTTC; cdr3_aa: CASSGRIDSYGQYF
j_call: TRBJ2-1; v_call: TRBV5-4; d_call: -; clone_size: -; cdr3_nt: TGTGCCAGCAGCTTGCCTTTCCCCAATGAGCAGTTCTTC; cdr3_aa: CASSLPFPNEQFF
j_call: TRBJ2-3; v_call: TRBV18; d_call: -; clone_size: few; cdr3_nt: TGTGCCAGCTCACCGACGCCAGGTTACACAGATACGCAGTATTTT; cdr3_aa: CASSPTPGYTDTQYF
j_call: TRBJ2-6; v_call: TRBV4-1; d_call: -; clone_size: -; cdr3_nt: TGCGCCAGCAGCCAAGATTGGGGGGCTGGGGCCAACGTCCTGACTTTC; cdr3_aa: CASSQDWGAGANVLTF
j_call: TRBJ2-5; v_call: TRBV5-1; d_call: -; clone_size: few; cdr3_nt: TGCGCCAGCAGCCGGGGGCAAGAGACCCAGTACTTC; cdr3_aa: CASSRGQETQYF
j_call: TRBJ1-3; v_call: TRBV10-2; d_call: -; clone_size: -; cdr3_nt: TGCGCCAGCAGTGAGTCATCCCGTTTGGTAGACACCATATATTTT; cdr3_aa: CASSESSRLVDTIYF
j_call: TRBJ1-1; v_call: TRBV19; d_call: TRBD1; clone_size: -; cdr3_nt: TGTGCCAGTAGTCTCGACAGGGGGCGGGGCACTGAAGCTTTCTTT; cdr3_aa: CASSLDRGRGTEAFF
j_call: TRBJ1-6; v_call: TRBV7-9; d_call: -; clone_size: -; cdr3_nt: TGTGCCAGCAGCCTTAGACAGGCTGATAATTCACCCCTCCACTTT; cdr3_aa: CASSLRQADNSPLHF
j_call: TRBJ1-2; v_call: TRBV19; d_call: TRBD1; clone_size: -; cdr3_nt: TGTGCCAGTAGTAGGGACAGGGGATGGAACGGCTACACCTTC; cdr3_aa: CASSRDRGWNGYTF
j_call: TRBJ2-7; v_call: TRBV6-1; d_call: TRBD2; clone_size: -; cdr3_nt: TGTGCCAGCAGTGAAGCGAGCGGGGCCTACTCCTACGAGCAGTACTTC; cdr3_aa: CASSEASGAYSYEQYF
j_call: TRBJ2-1; v_call: TRBV15; d_call: TRBD2; clone_size: few; cdr3_nt: TGTGCCACCAGCCCGGGGGGAGTAGTCTACAATGAGCAGTTCTTC; cdr3_aa: CATSPGGVVYNEQFF
j_call: TRBJ2-1; v_call: TRBV11-2; d_call: TRBD2; clone_size: -; cdr3_nt: TGTGCCAGCAGCTTTCTCAGCGGGGGGATTTACAATGAGCAGTTCTTC; cdr3_aa: CASSFLSGGIYNEQFF
j_call: TRBJ2-7; v_call: TRBV5-6; d_call: TRBD1; clone_size: -; cdr3_nt: TGTGCCAGCAGCTTCAAGGGGGCGTACACCTACGAGCAGTACTTC; cdr3_aa: CASSFKGAYTYEQYF
j_call: TRBJ2-3; v_call: TRBV7-9; d_call: TRBD2; clone_size: -; cdr3_nt: TGTGCCAGCAGCTTAGGGGCTAGCGGGGACCGCACAGATACGCAGTATTTT; cdr3_aa: CASSLGASGDRTDTQYF
j_call: TRBJ2-7; v_call: TRBV7-9; d_call: -; clone_size: -; cdr3_nt: TGTGCCAGCAGCGATGACCTCGGGACTGGAAGTTGGGAGCAGTACTTC; cdr3_aa: CASSDDLGTGSWEQYF
j_call: TRBJ1-1; v_call: TRBV29-1; d_call: -; clone_size: -; cdr3_nt: TGCAGCGTTGGTGGCAGGATGAACACTGAAGCTTTCTTT; cdr3_aa: CSVGGRMNTEAFF
j_call: TRBJ2-7; v_call: TRBV5-1; d_call: -; clone_size: -; cdr3_nt: TGCGCCAGCAGCAGCCGGGGTAGTCACGAGCAGTACTTC; cdr3_aa: CASSSRGSHEQYF
j_call: TRBJ2-7; v_call: TRBV12-2; d_call: -; clone_size: -; cdr3_nt: TGTGCAAGTCGCTTAGTAGGGCAGACAGCGGGAGGGGGGCGCGAGCAGTACTTC; cdr3_aa: CASRLVGQTAGGGREQYF
j_call: TRBJ2-3; v_call: TRBV7-9; d_call: TRBD2; clone_size: -; cdr3_nt: TGTGCCAGCTCTCGGGGACTAGCGGGGGCCCTTAGCACAGATACGCAGTATTTT; cdr3_aa: CASSRGLAGALSTDTQYF
j_call: TRBJ1-6; v_call: TRBV18; d_call: TRBD1; clone_size: -; cdr3_nt: TGTGCCAGCTCGGGAACAGGGGAGCGATCACCCCTCCACTTT; cdr3_aa: CASSGTGERSPLHF
j_call: TRBJ2-2; v_call: TRBV11-2; d_call: TRBD2; clone_size: -; cdr3_nt: TGTGCCAGCAGCCGACTAGCGAGCGCGAACACCGGGGAGCTGTTTTTT; cdr3_aa: CASSRLASANTGELFF
j_call: TRBJ1-3; v_call: TRBV11-2; d_call: TRBD1; clone_size: few; cdr3_nt: TGTGCCAGCAGCTTAGCGGGACAGAGCTCTGGAAACACCATATATTTT; cdr3_aa: CASSLAGQSSGNTIYF
j_call: TRBJ1-2; v_call: TRBV19; d_call: TRBD1; clone_size: once; cdr3_nt: TGTGCCAGTAGCCGAGGGACAGGACTAAACTATGGCTACACCTTC; cdr3_aa: CASSRGTGLNYGYTF
j_call: TRBJ1-1; v_call: TRBV11-2; d_call: -; clone_size: -; cdr3_nt: TGTGCCAGCAGCTACCCCGCCGGGGGGGAAGCTTTCTTT; cdr3_aa: CASSYPAGGEAFF
j_call: TRBJ2-3; v_call: TRBV7-9; d_call: TRBD2; clone_size: few; cdr3_nt: TGTTCCAGCAGCTTAGTCGCGGGAGGGACTAGCGGAGGCCCAGATACGCAGTATTTT; cdr3_aa: CSSSLVAGGTSGGPDTQYF
j_call: TRBJ2-1; v_call: TRBV9; d_call: TRBD2; clone_size: -; cdr3_nt: TGTGCCAGCAGCGATACTAGCGGCCTCTACAATGAGCAGTTCTTC; cdr3_aa: CASSDTSGLYNEQFF
j_call: TRBJ2-4; v_call: TRBV7-9; d_call: -; clone_size: -; cdr3_nt: TGTGCCAGCAGCTTAGAACCGCCGCGTGGAGAAAACATTCAGTACTTC; cdr3_aa: CASSLEPPRGENIQYF
j_call: TRBJ2-3; v_call: TRBV7-2; d_call: -; clone_size: -; cdr3_nt: TGTGCCAGCAGCGTGGGGGGGACAGGCCACACAGATACGCAGTATTTT; cdr3_aa: CASSVGGTGHTDTQYF
j_call: TRBJ1-5; v_call: TRBV27; d_call: -; clone_size: -; cdr3_nt: TGTGCCAGCAGTTTTCGGCAGCCGGGACAGCCCCAGCATTTT; cdr3_aa: CASSFRQPGQPQHF
j_call: TRBJ2-5; v_call: TRBV20-1; d_call: -; clone_size: -; cdr3_nt: TGCAGTGTTTCGAAGGGGGAGACCCAGTACTTC; cdr3_aa: CSVSKGETQYF
j_call: TRBJ2-5; v_call: TRBV18; d_call: TRBD2; clone_size: -; cdr3_nt: TGTGCCAGCTCACCAAAGGGAGGGGAGACCCAGTACTTC; cdr3_aa: CASSPKGGETQYF
j_call: TRBJ2-7; v_call: TRBV19; d_call: TRBD1; clone_size: -; cdr3_nt: TGTGCCAGTAGTGCCCCGGGACAGCGTACCTACGAGCAGTACTTC; cdr3_aa: CASSAPGQRTYEQYF
j_call: TRBJ2-1; v_call: TRBV30; d_call: -; clone_size: -; cdr3_nt: TGTGCCTGGATTTCTCACGGGTTCAATGAGCAGTTCTTC; cdr3_aa: CAWISHGFNEQFF
j_call: TRBJ2-4; v_call: TRBV9; d_call: TRBD2; clone_size: -; cdr3_nt: TGTGCCAGCAGCCCCACTAGCGGACTAGCCAAAAACATTCAGTACTTC; cdr3_aa: CASSPTSGLAKNIQYF
j_call: TRBJ1-1; v_call: TRBV7-9; d_call: -; clone_size: -; cdr3_nt: TGTTCCAGCAGCCTTCTTCGACAGACGAACACTGAAGCTTTCTTT; cdr3_aa: CSSSLLRQTNTEAFF
j_call: TRBJ2-7; v_call: TRBV9; d_call: TRBD2; clone_size: -; cdr3_nt: TGTGCCAGCAGCCGTGCCCCGGGAAAAGCGGGGCACGAGCAGTACTTC; cdr3_aa: CASSRAPGKAGHEQYF
j_call: TRBJ2-7; v_call: TRBV30; d_call: -; clone_size: -; cdr3_nt: TGTGCCTGGAGTCTTCAGGGAGGCGAGCAGTACTTC; cdr3_aa: CAWSLQGGEQYF
j_call: TRBJ1-1; v_call: TRBV5-4; d_call: TRBD1; clone_size: -; cdr3_nt: TGTGCCAGCAGCGCCACAGGGGGCATGACTGAAGCTTTCTTT; cdr3_aa: CASSATGGMTEAFF
j_call: TRBJ2-6; v_call: TRBV7-7; d_call: -; clone_size: -; cdr3_nt: TGTGCCAGCAGCCCGCTGGCGGGTCGGCTCTCTGGGGCCAACGTCCTGACTTTC; cdr3_aa: CASSPLAGRLSGANVLTF
j_call: TRBJ2-1; v_call: TRBV6-5; d_call: TRBD1; clone_size: -; cdr3_nt: TGTGCCAGCAGTAGGGACAGGTTGCCTCAAGGTGAGCAGTTCTTC; cdr3_aa: CASSRDRLPQGEQFF
j_call: TRBJ2-1; v_call: TRBV18; d_call: TRBD2; clone_size: -; cdr3_nt: TGTGCCAGCTCACCGCTCCCTAGCGGGTTAGGGGCGTCCTACAATGAGCAGTTCTTC; cdr3_aa: CASSPLPSGLGASYNEQFF
j_call: TRBJ2-7; v_call: TRBV13; d_call: -; clone_size: -; cdr3_nt: TGTGCCAGCAGCTTAGGGGGGGCCTCCCCTTATACCTACGAGCAGTACTTC; cdr3_aa: CASSLGGASPYTYEQYF
j_call: TRBJ2-2; v_call: TRBV9; d_call: TRBD1; clone_size: -; cdr3_nt: TGTGCCAGCAGCGTAGTAAAGGACAGGGTAGTGGCCGGGGAGCTGTTTTTT; cdr3_aa: CASSVVKDRVVAGELFF
j_call: TRBJ1-3; v_call: TRBV7-7; d_call: -; clone_size: -; cdr3_nt: TGTGCCAGCAGACCCAGCTCTGGAAACACCATATATTTT; cdr3_aa: CASRPSSGNTIYF
j_call: TRBJ1-5; v_call: TRBV5-1; d_call: -; clone_size: once; cdr3_nt: TGCGCCAGCAGCCCCGGGGTTCGCGTGGGTCAGCCCCAGCATTTT; cdr3_aa: CASSPGVRVGQPQHF